A single sample is the source of the 11 T cell receptor beta chains below, sequenced in a study of shared clonotypes between healthy human individuals. Method: immunoSEQ multiplex PCR; TCRdb's copy keeps in-frame clones and lacks some. Of about 2.1 million clones listed, about 93% are singletons. In the naive CD8 group, cells lacked CD45RO and were positively selected for CCR7, so terminally differentiated effector memory CD45RA+ cells were left out. Specimen: naive CD8+ T cells from PBMCs. The receptor set was obtained from a man aged 18 to 30 in good health. Some clones in this sample may be carry-over from other donors' samples.

This clone was counted between two and nine times. This chain uses TRBV27 with TRBJ1-5; D is unresolved. From germline, CDR1 is MNHEY and CDR2 SMNVEV (reference sequence). Trimming shortened V by 3 bases and J by 3 bases, and 3 bases separated the two germline ends. This CDR3 region has 12 residues. The CDR3 loop reads CASSFNNQPQHF. For the CDR3, the DNA is TGTGCCAGCAGTTTCAACAATCAGCCCCAGCATTTT.

This clone occurred once. The chain has TRBV7-6 and TRBJ1-1; a possible D gene is TRBD1 (6 bases). Germline assignment: CDR1 SGHVS and CDR2 FNYEAQ. Trimming shortened V by 4 bases and J by 3 bases, and 24 bases separated the two germline ends. This CDR3 has 18 amino acids. CDR3 loop: CASSSDRMRQASHTEAFF. For the CDR3, the DNA is TGTGCCAGCAGCTCCGACAGGATGCGGCAGGCCTCCCACACTGAAGCTTTCTTT.

This chain uses TRBV27 with TRBJ2-5, with 7 bases aligning to TRBD1. Per the germline V gene, CDR1 is MNHEY and CDR2 is SMNVEV (reference sequence). This CDR3 is 13 amino acids long. The ends lost 3 bases at V and 5 bases at J; junction bases unmatched: 3. CDR3 loop: CASSFIQGETQYF. In nucleotides, the CDR3 is TGTGCCAGCAGTTTTATACAGGGGGAGACCCAGTACTTC.

J is TRBJ1-1 and V is TRBV6-1; D remains unclear. CDR1 MNHNS and CDR2 SASEGT come from the germline V gene. The CDR3 is 15 amino acids. V shed 1 base and J shed 1 base, with 10 bases lying between them. The DNA of the CDR3 is TGTGCCAGCAGTGAAGGCCTGGTTAAGAACACTGAAGCTTTCTTT. This translates into CASSEGLVKNTEAFF.

The CDR3 protein is CASSSLDWTFSGNTIYF. CDR3 coding DNA: TGTGCCAGCAGTTCCCTTGATTGGACATTCTCTGGAAACACCATATATTTT. The J gene is TRBJ1-3, the V gene TRBV5-6, with D possibly matching TRBD1 (5 bases). Between the trimmed V and J ends, which lost 5 bases and 0 bases, there was a span of 18 bases. The germline V gene encodes CDR1 SGHDT and CDR2 YYEEEE. The CDR3 consists of 17 residues.

The V gene is TRBV4-1, the J gene TRBJ2-7, with a tentative D call TRBD1 (5 bases). CDR1 and CDR2 from the germline V gene are MGHRA and YSYEKL. The CDR3 has 13 amino acids. Trimming pared 2 bases from V and 5 bases from J, leaving 10 bases between. CDR3 protein: CASSQQGYNEQYF. The CDR3 coding sequence is TGCGCCAGCAGCCAACAGGGTTACAACGAGCAGTACTTC.

This chain connects TRBV6-5 to TRBJ1-2; maybe TRBD1 (6 bases). This CDR3 spans 13 amino acids. CDR1 is MNHEY, CDR2 SVGAGI, per germline. The V end was cut by 2 bases, the J end by 6 bases, with 10 bases between. CDR3 in DNA: TGTGCCAGCAGTTACCCGTCAGGGGATGGCTACACCTTC. It translates to CASSYPSGDGYTF.

This chain links TRBV27 with TRBJ2-1, with 12 bases fitting TRBD2. The CDR3 extends over 16 amino acids. Germline V gene lookup returns CDR1 MNHEY and CDR2 SMNVEV (reference sequence). V lost 2 bases and J lost 8; bases outside the gene matches: 7. The CDR3 nucleotides are TGTGCCAGCAGTTTACCAAGACTAGCGGGAGTGCATGAGCAGTTCTTC. It encodes CASSLPRLAGVHEQFF.

This clone has just one count. This sequence joins TRBV10-1 and TRBJ2-5; the D is unclear. CDR1 is WNHNN, CDR2 SYGVQD, per germline (reference sequence). The CDR3 loop spans 12 amino acids. Trimming removed 10 bases from V and 0 bases from J, with 9 bases in between. CDR3 in amino acids: CANLAYQETQYF. In nucleotides, the CDR3 is TGCGCCAACCTGGCGTACCAAGAGACCCAGTACTTC.

V is TRBV9 and J is TRBJ2-1; the match to TRBD2 covers 16 bases. The V segment lost 4 bases and the J segment 7 bases; nucleotides outside the gene matches: 14. The CDR3 sequence is 19 residues long. Germline V lookup: CDR1 SGDLS, CDR2 YYNGEE. As DNA, the CDR3 is TGTGCCAGCAGCCCCCATCTGGGACTAGCGGGAGGGATTAGGAATGAGCAGTTCTTC. This codes for CASSPHLGLAGGIRNEQFF.

V usage is TRBV11-2 and J usage is TRBJ2-1; D gene ambiguous. This CDR3 has 13 amino acids. Germline loops: CDR1 SGHAT, CDR2 FQNNGV. Trimming left V 2 bases short and J 5 bases short, with 7 bases between. The CDR3 region is CASSLYGDNEQFF. CDR3 DNA: TGTGCCAGCAGCTTATACGGTGACAATGAGCAGTTCTTC.